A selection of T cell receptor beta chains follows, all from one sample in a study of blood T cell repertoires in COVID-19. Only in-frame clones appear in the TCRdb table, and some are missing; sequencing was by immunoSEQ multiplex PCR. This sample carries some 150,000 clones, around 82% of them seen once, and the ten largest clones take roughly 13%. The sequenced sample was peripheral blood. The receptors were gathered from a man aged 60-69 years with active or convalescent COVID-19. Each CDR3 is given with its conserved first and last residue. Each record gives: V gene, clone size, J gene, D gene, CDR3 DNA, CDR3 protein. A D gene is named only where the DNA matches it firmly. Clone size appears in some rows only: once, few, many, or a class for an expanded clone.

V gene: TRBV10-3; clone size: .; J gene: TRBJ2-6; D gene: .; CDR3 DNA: TGTGCCATCAGCAGAGAAAGAGCGGGGGCCAACGTCCTGACTTTC; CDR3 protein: CAISRERAGANVLTF
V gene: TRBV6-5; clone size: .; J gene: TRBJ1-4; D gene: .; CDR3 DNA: TGTGCCAGCAGCCACACTACAAGGGGTGAAAAACTGTTTTTT; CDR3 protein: CASSHTTRGEKLFF
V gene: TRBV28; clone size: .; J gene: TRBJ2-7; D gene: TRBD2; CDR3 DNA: TGTGCCAGCACCCCCCCGACTAGCGGAGGGGGCGAGCAGTACTTC; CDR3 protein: CASTPPTSGGGEQYF
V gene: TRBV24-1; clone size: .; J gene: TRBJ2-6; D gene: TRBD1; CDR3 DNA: TGTGCCACCAGTGACCCTAAAACAGGGGACTCTGGGGCCAACGTCCTGACTTTC; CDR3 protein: CATSDPKTGDSGANVLTF
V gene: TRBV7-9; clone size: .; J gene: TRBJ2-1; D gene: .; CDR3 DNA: TGTGCCAGCAGCTCCCGACTTGATGAGCAGTTCTTC; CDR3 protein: CASSSRLDEQFF
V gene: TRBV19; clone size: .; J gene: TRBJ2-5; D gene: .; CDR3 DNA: TGTGCCAGTAGTGGATCCGGGAAAGAGACCCAGTACTTC; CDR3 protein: CASSGSGKETQYF
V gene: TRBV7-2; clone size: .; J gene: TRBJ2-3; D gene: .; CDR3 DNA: TGTGCCAGCAGCTTATCTCACAGAAACGCAGATACGCAGTATTTT; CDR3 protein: CASSLSHRNADTQYF
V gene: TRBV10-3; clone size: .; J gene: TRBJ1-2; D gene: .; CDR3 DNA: TGTGCCATCAGTGGGGGAGGGAAGGACTATGGCTACACCTTC; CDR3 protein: CAISGGGKDYGYTF
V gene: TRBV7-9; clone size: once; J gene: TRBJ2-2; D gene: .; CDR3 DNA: TGTGCCAGCAGCTGGGACTTGAACGGGGAGCTGTTTTTT; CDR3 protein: CASSWDLNGELFF
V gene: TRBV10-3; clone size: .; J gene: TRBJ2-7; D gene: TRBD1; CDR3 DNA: TGTGCCATCACCGGGACAGGGGTTGAGCAGTACTTC; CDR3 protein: CAITGTGVEQYF
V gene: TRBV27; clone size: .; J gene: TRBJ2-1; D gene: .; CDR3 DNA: TGTGCCAGCAGTTCCCGGGGGAATGAGCAGTTCTTC; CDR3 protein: CASSSRGNEQFF
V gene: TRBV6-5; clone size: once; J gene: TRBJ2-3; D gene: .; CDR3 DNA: TGTGCCAGCCGTCAAAGGTTAGGGGCTACAGATACGCAGTATTTT; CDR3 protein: CASRQRLGATDTQYF
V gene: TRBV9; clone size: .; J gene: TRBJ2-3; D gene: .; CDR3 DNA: TGTGCCAGCAGCCTCCGATGGGCCCAAAACACAGATACGCAGTATTTT; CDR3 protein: CASSLRWAQNTDTQYF
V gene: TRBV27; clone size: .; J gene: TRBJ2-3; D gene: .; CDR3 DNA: TGTGCCAGCAGTTTATCCAGGTCAGATACGCAGTATTTT; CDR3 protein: CASSLSRSDTQYF
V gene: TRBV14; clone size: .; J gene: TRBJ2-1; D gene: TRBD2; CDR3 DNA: TGTGCCAGCAGCCAAGACGGGGGACTAGCGGGAGGAGCCTACAATGAGCAGTTCTTC; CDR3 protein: CASSQDGGLAGGAYNEQFF
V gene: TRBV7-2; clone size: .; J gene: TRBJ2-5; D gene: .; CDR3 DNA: TGTGCCAGCAGCTCCTGGACAGAAGAGACCCAGTACTTC; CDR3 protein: CASSSWTEETQYF
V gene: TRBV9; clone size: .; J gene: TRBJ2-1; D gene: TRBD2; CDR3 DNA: TGTGCCAGCAGCGTAGCGACTAGCGGAGGTGAGCAGTTCTTC; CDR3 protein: CASSVATSGGEQFF
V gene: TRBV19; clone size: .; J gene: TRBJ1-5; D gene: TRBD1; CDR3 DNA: TGTGCCAGTAGAGCCGTGACAGGGGGCTTTCAGCCCCAGCATTTT; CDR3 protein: CASRAVTGGFQPQHF
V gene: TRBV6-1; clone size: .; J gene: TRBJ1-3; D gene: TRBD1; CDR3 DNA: TGTGCCAGCCGGATCGGGACAGGGGGAAACACCATATATTTT; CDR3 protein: CASRIGTGGNTIYF
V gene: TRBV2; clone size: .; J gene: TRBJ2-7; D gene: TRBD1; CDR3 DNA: TGTGCCAGCAGTGGTGACAGGGGGGGTGGAGAGCAGTACTTC; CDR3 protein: CASSGDRGGGEQYF
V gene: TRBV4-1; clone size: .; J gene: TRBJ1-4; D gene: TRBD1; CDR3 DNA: TGCGCCAGCAGCTTCCAGGGGGGTAATAATGAAAAACTGTTTTTT; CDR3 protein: CASSFQGGNNEKLFF
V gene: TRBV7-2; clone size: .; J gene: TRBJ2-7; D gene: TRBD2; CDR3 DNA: TGTGCCAGCAGCTTAGTGTCTAGCGGGTTGTCCTACGAGCAGTACTTC; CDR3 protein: CASSLVSSGLSYEQYF
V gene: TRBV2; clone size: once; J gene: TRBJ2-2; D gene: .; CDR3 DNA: TGTGCCAGCTCCGGGCCTCGGCGGGGCACCGGGGAGCTGTTTTTT; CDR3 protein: CASSGPRRGTGELFF
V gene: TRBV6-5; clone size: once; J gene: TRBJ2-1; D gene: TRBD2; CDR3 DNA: TGTGCCGCGACTAGCGGGAATCGAAATGAGCAGTTCTTC; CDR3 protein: CAATSGNRNEQFF
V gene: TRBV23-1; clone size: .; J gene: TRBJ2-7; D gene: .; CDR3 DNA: TGCGCCAGCAGTCAGAAAGCGGGCTACGAGCAGTACTTC; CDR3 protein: CASSQKAGYEQYF
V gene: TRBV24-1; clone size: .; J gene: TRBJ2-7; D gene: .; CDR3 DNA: TGTGCCACCAGTGGCGGGGGCCGCGGCGAGCAGTACTTC; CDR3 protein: CATSGGGRGEQYF
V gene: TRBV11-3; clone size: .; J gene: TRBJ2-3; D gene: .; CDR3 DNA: TGTGCCAGCAGCGGAGGGGAATTGACAGATACGCAGTATTTT; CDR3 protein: CASSGGELTDTQYF